Sequencing of this T cell receptor beta chain was carried out in a study of cytomegalovirus exposure and HLA in healthy donors. Overall study context: Of about 400 genotyped donors, about 81% clustered with self-reported Caucasian donors.

About this clone: The junction and the germline gene differ at one end; a read error may be behind it.

PCR involved 60 Vbeta and 13 Jbeta primers. Profiling relied on immunoSEQ multiplex PCR, and the TCRdb table lists in-frame clones only, not all of them. The table records 150,000 to 160,000 clones, around 70% of them present only once. Sequenced: PBMCs. The TCR comes from a man aged 30 to 45 in good health and CMV-seronegative.

CDR3 in amino acids: CASSQDLGQGPGGYPF. The DNA of the CDR3 is TGTGCCAGCAGCCAAGATCTTGGGCAGGGCCCCGGTGGCTACCCCTTC. The chain is built from TRBV4-2 and TRBJ1-2, with D possibly matching TRBD1 (5 bases). The germline V gene encodes CDR1 LGHNA and CDR2 YNFKEQ. The CDR3 spans 16 residues.